One sample yielded the 10 T cell receptor beta chains listed below, sequenced in a study of early T cells in non-severe SARS-CoV-2 infection. MiXCR, applied by TCRdb to the 5' RACE reads, yields one record per CDR3 protein. Among about 83,000 distinct CDR3 sequences listed, around 15% were seen once. The sequencing input was whole blood. These receptors were obtained from an adult who was a healthcare worker with PCR-confirmed SARS-CoV-2 infection or an uninfected control (not recorded which).

This sequence joins TRBV7-6 and TRBJ2-4; D is undetermined. Germline V lookup: CDR1 SGHVS, CDR2 FNYEAQ. V dropped 1 base and J dropped 4 bases, with 14 bases sitting between them. The CDR3 contains 16 residues. CDR3 loop: CASSLGVSDGKNIQYF. The CDR3, as DNA: TGTGCCAGCAGCTTAGGGGTCTCGGACGGTAAAAACATTCAGTACTTC.

The CDR3: CASSQVSYTQYF. The CDR3 coding sequence is TGTGCCAGCAGCCAAGTATCATATACGCAGTATTTT. The V gene is TRBV14, the J gene TRBJ2-3; the D is unclear. The germline V gene has CDR1 SGHDN and CDR2 FVKESK. The CDR3 contains 12 residues. Trimming removed 1 base at V and 7 bases at J, with 6 bases between.

This clonotype was found a few times. The chain has TRBV11-3 and TRBJ2-1; D is unclear. V was cut by 3 bases and J by 4 bases, with 7 bases left in between. Germline CDR1 and CDR2: SGHNT and YENEEA. The CDR3 loop spans 13 amino acids. The CDR3 region has the DNA TGTGCCAGCAGCTTCTTAGGGTACAATGAGCAGTTCTTC. This encodes CASSFLGYNEQFF.

V is TRBV6-6 and J is TRBJ2-3; 8 bases align to TRBD2. V trimming: 2 bases; J trimming: 3 bases; junction bases outside the gene matches: 4. Per the germline V gene, CDR1 is MNHNY and CDR2 is SVGAGI (reference sequence). This CDR3 has 15 amino acids. The chain's CDR3 is CASSYGVAGTDTQYF. DNA for the CDR3: TGTGCCAGCAGTTACGGTGTAGCGGGAACAGATACGCAGTATTTT.

This clonotype was observed a few times. This chain uses TRBV6-6 with TRBJ2-7; 10 bases match TRBD2. Trimming at V came to 2 bases and at J to 5 bases, leaving 6 bases not matched to a gene. The CDR3 spans 15 residues. Germline values: CDR1 MNHNY, CDR2 SVGAGI (reference sequence). For the CDR3, the DNA is TGTGCCAGCAGTTACCAGCGGGGGGGCGGAGACGAGCAGTACTTC. Translating it yields CASSYQRGGGDEQYF.

This sequence joins TRBV21-1 and TRBJ2-1; TRBD1, the table's D call, was not compared with the DNA. TRBV21-1 is shown as a pseudogene. CDR3 length equals 16 residues. CDR3 region: CASINLGNRGANEQFF. The CDR3 bases are TGTGCCAGCATCAATTTGGGCAATCGGGGGGCCAATGAGCAGTTCTTC.

Only a few counts were recorded for this clonotype. V gene TRBV29-1 combines with J gene TRBJ2-4, with D possibly being TRBD1 (6 bases). V lost 6 bases and J lost 0, with 15 bases in between. The CDR3 length is 15 residues. Germline-derived CDR1 and CDR2 are SQVTM and ANQGSEA. In DNA, the CDR3 is TGCAGCGTCCTAAGGACAGCTCTAGCCAAAAACATTCAGTACTTC. Translating gives CSVLRTALAKNIQYF.

This chain uses TRBV7-8 with TRBJ1-1; D remains ambiguous. V gave up 4 bases and J gave up 4 bases, with 22 bases separating them. This CDR3 comprises 17 residues. The V gene's germline CDR1 is SGHVS and CDR2 FQNEAQ. CDR3 DNA: TGTGCCAGCAGCTCCGACATTAACGCGGGGATGAGCACTGAAGCTTTCTTT. Translating it yields CASSSDINAGMSTEAFF. The entire variable domain, with the rest obtained from reference TRBV7-8 and TRBJ1-1, is as follows: GAGVSQSPRYKVAKRGQDVALRCDPISGHVSLFWYQQALGQGPEFLTYFQNEAQLDKSGLPSDRFFAERPEGSVSTLKIQRTQQEDSAVYLCASSSDINAGMSTEAFFGQGTRLTVV.

This clonotype was seen at least ten times. DNA for the CDR3: TGCAGCGTTCACACGGGGGCGGCTGGAAACACCATATATTTT. Its translation: CSVHTGAAGNTIYF. The chain recombines TRBV29-1 with TRBJ1-3; D is possibly TRBD1 (6 bases). This CDR3 has 14 residues. Germline lookup yields CDR1 SQVTM and CDR2 ANQGSEA. V lost 5 bases to trimming and J lost 2 bases, with 13 bases between them. Drawing the rest from reference TRBV29-1 and TRBJ1-3, the complete variable domain is SAVISQKPSRDICQRGTSLTIQCQVDSQVTMMFWYRQQPGQSLTLIATANQGSEATYESGFVIDKFPISRPNLTFSTLTVSNMSPEDSSIYLCSVHTGAAGNTIYFGEGSWLTVV.

This clonotype was picked up many times. The CDR3 DNA follows: TGTGCCAGCAGCTTCCGACAGGGGTGGAACACCGGGGAGCTGTTTTTT. It is translated as CASSFRQGWNTGELFF. The J gene is TRBJ2-2, the V gene TRBV7-6; 8 bases align to TRBD1. V dropped 3 bases and J dropped 1; count of bases not matched to a gene: 4. In germline, CDR1 is SGHVS, CDR2 FNYEAQ. CDR3 size: 16 residues.